Listed below are T cell receptor beta chains from one sample, sequenced in a study of blood T cell repertoires in COVID-19. Profiled with immunoSEQ multiplex PCR; TCRdb holds only in-frame clones, not every one. The data show about 46,000 clones, around 90% seen once. Source material: peripheral blood. The receptor source for this set is a man aged 45-65 years with acute or convalescent COVID-19. The CDR3 runs from the conserved cysteine through the conserved F or W. Clone size is not always given. Where it is, it says once, few, many or a class for expanded clones.

CDR3,size,J,V
CASSSWPGELFF,.,TRBJ2-2,TRBV27
CATSRAGTANEKLFF,.,TRBJ1-4,TRBV15
CASSFDSPYNEQFF,once,TRBJ2-1,TRBV5-4
CATSDPGDEQYF,.,TRBJ2-7,TRBV24-1
CASSPAGGAPGANVLTF,once,TRBJ2-6,TRBV3-1/TRBV3-2
CASSLQWGPTQPQHF,.,TRBJ1-5,TRBV7-2
CASSLPEGGTKREHGYTF,.,TRBJ1-2,TRBV5-4
CASSFRGYGYTF,.,TRBJ1-2,TRBV12-3/TRBV12-4
CASSLARNSPLHF,.,TRBJ1-6,TRBV5-8
CASSMDPGTGGSPLHF,.,TRBJ1-6,TRBV19
CASSIGLLAGSPHNEQFF,.,TRBJ2-1,TRBV19
CASSSKRNQPQHF,.,TRBJ1-5,TRBV6-5
CATSRPTSVTGELFF,.,TRBJ2-2,TRBV15
CASSYGQGAGYTF,once,TRBJ1-2,TRBV6-5
CASSDSPGAYEQYF,.,TRBJ2-7,TRBV6-1
CASSPTTGGDVAFF,.,TRBJ1-1,TRBV6-5
CASSLSGGADTQYF,.,TRBJ2-3,TRBV7-3
CAWAQGAAKNIQYF,.,TRBJ2-4,TRBV30
CASSVGAQGVNYGYTF,.,TRBJ1-2,TRBV9
CASSSRRLAGPNTQYF,.,TRBJ2-3,TRBV7-2
CASTTGNRGPQHF,.,TRBJ1-5,TRBV12-3/TRBV12-4
CASRPGEGGSPLHF,.,TRBJ1-6,TRBV5-1
CASSGKWGQGNNEQFF,.,TRBJ2-1,TRBV5-8
CASSYSARSGETQYF,.,TRBJ2-5,TRBV6-5
CASSFGGFGQPQHF,.,TRBJ1-5,TRBV28
CASSLVQGGNEKLFF,.,TRBJ1-4,TRBV28
CASSAGVNEQFF,.,TRBJ2-1,TRBV2
CASSLQGRDTEAFF,.,TRBJ1-1,TRBV18
CASGYYNQPQHF,.,TRBJ1-5,TRBV27
CASSQSGYNEQFF,.,TRBJ2-1,TRBV3-1/TRBV3-2
CASRSQGTGTPGGAFF,.,TRBJ1-1,TRBV7-6
CASSRTGWDGYTF,.,TRBJ1-2,TRBV5-4
CASSLVSGRGMNTEAFF,.,TRBJ1-1,TRBV13
CASTHGTGNQPQHF,.,TRBJ1-5,TRBV19
CATGVYSGNTIYF,.,TRBJ1-3,TRBV12-3/TRBV12-4
CASSIPGLGNTIYF,.,TRBJ1-3,TRBV19
CASSQGASPTDTQYF,.,TRBJ2-3,TRBV4-1
CAIGGQGPETQYF,.,TRBJ2-5,TRBV11-2
CASSLHGTGGFQAADTQYF,.,TRBJ2-3,TRBV28
CSVEVRGSRETQYF,.,TRBJ2-5,TRBV29-1
CASSLDTSRNTIYF,.,TRBJ1-3,TRBV7-2
CASSTQGGNEQFF,.,TRBJ2-1,TRBV13
CASSKTTDAPREQYF,.,TRBJ2-7,TRBV9
CASSSLGEGAETQYF,.,TRBJ2-5,TRBV7-9